In this sample, the clone carrying this T cell receptor (beta chain) turned up once. Measured with immunoSEQ multiplex PCR; TCRdb has only the in-frame clones, and not every one. The sample lists about 820,000 clones, around 92% seen once, with 24% in the top ten. This sample was taken from a study of shared clonotypes between healthy human individuals. CD45RO-negative CD8 cells positively selected for CCR7 made up the naive population, which excluded terminally differentiated effector memory CD45RA+ cells. This receptor was obtained from a young man in good health. Sequencing was done on a sample of naive CD8+ T cells sorted from blood.

CDR3 DNA sequence: TGTGCCAGCAGCCCAGCGGGAGGGAACAATGAGCAGTTCTTC. Its protein product is CASSPAGGNNEQFF. J is TRBJ2-1 and V is TRBV7-9; TRBD2 aligns across 10 bases. The germline gives CDR1 SEHNR, CDR2 FQNEAQ (reference sequence). V shed 5 bases and J 5 bases; nucleotides not matched to a gene: 3. This CDR3 spans 14 amino acids.